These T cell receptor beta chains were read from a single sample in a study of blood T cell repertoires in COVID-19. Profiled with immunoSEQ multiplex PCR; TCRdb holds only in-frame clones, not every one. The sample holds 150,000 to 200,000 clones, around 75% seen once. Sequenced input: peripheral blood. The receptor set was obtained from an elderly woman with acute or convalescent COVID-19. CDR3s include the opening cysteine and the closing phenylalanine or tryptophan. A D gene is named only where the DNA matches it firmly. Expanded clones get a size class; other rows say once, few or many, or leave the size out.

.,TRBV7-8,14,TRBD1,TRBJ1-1,TGTGCCAGCAGGTTGGGGACAGCTAACACTGAAGCTTTCTTT,CASRLGTANTEAFF
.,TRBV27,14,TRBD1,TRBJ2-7,TGTGCCAGCAGTCCACGACAGGGGGACTACGAGCAGTACTTC,CASSPRQGDYEQYF
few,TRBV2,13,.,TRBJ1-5,TGTGCCAGCACGCAGATTAGCAATCAGCCCCAGCATTTT,CASTQISNQPQHF
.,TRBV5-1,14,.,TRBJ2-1,TGCGCCAGCACCTCCTCGGGCAGGGGTAATGAGCAGTTCTTC,CASTSSGRGNEQFF
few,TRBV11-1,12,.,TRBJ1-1,TGTGCCAGCAGCCTAACGAACACTGAAGCTTTCTTT,CASSLTNTEAFF
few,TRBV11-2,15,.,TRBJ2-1,TGTGCCAGCAGTCTAGAGGGTGGTTCCTACAATGAGCAGTTCTTC,CASSLEGGSYNEQFF
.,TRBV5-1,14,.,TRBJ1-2,TGCGCCAGCAGCTTGGACGGTCCTAACTATGGCTACACCTTC,CASSLDGPNYGYTF
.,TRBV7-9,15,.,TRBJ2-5,TGTGCCAGCAGCTTCACAGGAACAGGGTCAGAGACCCAGTACTTC,CASSFTGTGSETQYF
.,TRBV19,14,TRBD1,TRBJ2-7,TGTGCCAGTAGTACCTCCGGACAGGTTCCCGAGCAGTACTTC,CASSTSGQVPEQYF
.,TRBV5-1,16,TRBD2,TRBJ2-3,TGCGCCAGCTCTTGGACTAGCGGGAGTATCACAGATACGCAGTATTTT,CASSWTSGSITDTQYF
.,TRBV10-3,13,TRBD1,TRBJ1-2,TGTGCCATCGCGGGACAGGGGGGCTATGGCTACACCTTC,CAIAGQGGYGYTF
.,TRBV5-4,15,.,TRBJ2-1,TGTGCCAGCAGCTTCGACACCTCCTCCTACAATGAGCAGTTCTTC,CASSFDTSSYNEQFF
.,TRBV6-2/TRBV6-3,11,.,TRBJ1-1,TGTGCCAGCAGTCACGGCACTGAAGCTTTCTTT,CASSHGTEAFF
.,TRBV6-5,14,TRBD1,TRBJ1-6,TGTGCCAGCAGTTCGGGACAGGGTTATTCACCCCTCCACTTT,CASSSGQGYSPLHF
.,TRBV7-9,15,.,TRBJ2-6,TGTGCCAGCAGCTTAGAGGCGGCTTGGGCCAACGTCCTGACTTTC,CASSLEAAWANVLTF
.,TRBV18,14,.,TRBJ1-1,TGTGCCAGCTCACCACCAGCCGGGGGCACTGAAGCTTTCTTT,CASSPPAGGTEAFF
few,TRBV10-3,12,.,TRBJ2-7,TGTGCCACTGGAACGGGTACCTACGAGCAGTACTTC,CATGTGTYEQYF
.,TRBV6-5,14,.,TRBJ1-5,TGTGCCAGCTGTCGGACATTGGGCAATCAGCCCCAGCATTTT,CASCRTLGNQPQHF
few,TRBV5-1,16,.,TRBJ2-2,TGCGCCAGCAGCTTGAGACCTTCGGGGAACACCGGGGAGCTGTTTTTT,CASSLRPSGNTGELFF
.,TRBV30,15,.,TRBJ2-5,TGTGCCTGGAGTCACTCACTGCATGCGGCAGAGACCCAGTACTTC,CAWSHSLHAAETQYF
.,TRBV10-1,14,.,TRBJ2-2,TGCGCCAGCAGCGTCACAGGGTCCACCGGGGAGCTGTTTTTT,CASSVTGSTGELFF
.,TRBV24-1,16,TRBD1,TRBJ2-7,TGTGCCACCAGTGGCGGGACAGGGGGCGACCGCTACGAGCAGTACTTC,CATSGGTGGDRYEQYF